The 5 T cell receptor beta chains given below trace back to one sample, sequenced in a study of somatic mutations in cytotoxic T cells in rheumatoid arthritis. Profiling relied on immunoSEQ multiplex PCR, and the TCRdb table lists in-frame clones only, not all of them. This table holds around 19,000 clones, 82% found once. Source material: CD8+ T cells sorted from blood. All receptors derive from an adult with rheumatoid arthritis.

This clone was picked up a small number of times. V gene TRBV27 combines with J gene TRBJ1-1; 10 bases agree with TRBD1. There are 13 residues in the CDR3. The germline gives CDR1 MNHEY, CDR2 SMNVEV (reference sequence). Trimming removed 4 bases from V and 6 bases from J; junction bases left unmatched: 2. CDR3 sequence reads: CASSWTGGAEAFF. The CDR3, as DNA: TGTGCCAGCAGTTGGACAGGGGGGGCTGAAGCTTTCTTT.

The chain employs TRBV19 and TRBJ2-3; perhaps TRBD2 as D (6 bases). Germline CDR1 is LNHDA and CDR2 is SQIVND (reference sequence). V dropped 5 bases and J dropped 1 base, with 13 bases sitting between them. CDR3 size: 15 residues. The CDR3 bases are TGTGCCAGTAGTCCCTCGGCTAGCGGCACAGATACGCAGTATTTT. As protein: CASSPSASGTDTQYF. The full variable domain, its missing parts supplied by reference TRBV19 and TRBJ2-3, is DGGITQSPKYLFRKEGQNVTLSCEQNLNHDAMYWYRQDPGQGLRLIYYSQIVNDFQKGDIAEGYSVSREKKESFPLTVTSAQKNPTAFYLCASSPSASGTDTQYFGPGTRLTVL.

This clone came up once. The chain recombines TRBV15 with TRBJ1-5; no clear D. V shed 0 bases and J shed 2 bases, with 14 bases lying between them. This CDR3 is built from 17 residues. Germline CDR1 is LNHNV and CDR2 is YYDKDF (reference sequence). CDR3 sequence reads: CATSRDGWGSGNQPQHF. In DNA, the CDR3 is TGTGCCACCAGCAGAGATGGGTGGGGTAGTGGCAATCAGCCCCAGCATTTT. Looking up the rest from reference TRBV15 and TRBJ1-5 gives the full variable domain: DAMVIQNPRYQVTQFGKPVTLSCSQTLNHNVMYWYQQKSSQAPKLLFHYYDKDFNNEADTPDNFQSRRPNTSFCFLDIRSPGLGDTAMYLCATSRDGWGSGNQPQHFGDGTRLSIL.

CDR3 sequence: CASSLGGGGTEAFF. CDR3 in DNA: TGTGCCAGCAGCTTAGGGGGAGGAGGCACTGAAGCTTTCTTT. The V and J genes are TRBV11-2 and TRBJ1-1; D call uncertain. CDR1 is SGHAT, CDR2 FQNNGV, per germline. This CDR3 contains 14 residues. Between the trimmed V and J ends, which lost 1 base and 4 bases, there was a span of 10 bases.

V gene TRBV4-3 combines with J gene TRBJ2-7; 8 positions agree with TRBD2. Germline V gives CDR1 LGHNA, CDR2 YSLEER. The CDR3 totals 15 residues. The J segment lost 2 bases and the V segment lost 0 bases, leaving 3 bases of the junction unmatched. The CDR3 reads CASSQDPGLAYEQYF. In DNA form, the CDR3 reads TGCGCCAGCAGCCAAGACCCGGGACTAGCCTACGAGCAGTACTTC.